These T cell receptor beta chains were read from a single sample in a study of T-cell reconstitution after alpha-beta-depleted transplantation in children. TCRdb re-analysed the PCR reads in MiXCR, keeping a single row per CDR3 protein. Found here are some 830,000 distinct CDR3 sequences, approximately 15% of them singletons; the top ten hold around 4.5%. The sample consisted of PBMCs, mostly from graft donor cells, taken 360 days after TCRalphabeta/CD19-depleted stem cell transplant. These receptor sequences come from a male patient younger than 18 who had a stem cell transplant for acute lymphoblastic leukemia, so the T cells may come from the graft donor. The CDR3 runs from the conserved cysteine through the conserved F or W. A D gene is named only where the DNA matches it firmly. Expanded clones are given a class, and other clones once, few, many or no size at all.

>TRBJ2-7|TRBV20-1|few|.
TGCAGTGCTAGACCCCTTTGGGAGCAGTACTTC
CSARPLWEQYF
>TRBJ2-2|TRBV15|few|.
TGTGCCACCAGCAGAGAGTATACGGGGGTCAACACCGGGGAGCTGTTTTTT
CATSREYTGVNTGELFF
>TRBJ2-3|TRBV15|.|.
TGTGCCACCAGCGGCGGGGAGCTCCCAGGGGATACGCAGTATTTT
CATSGGELPGDTQYF
>TRBJ2-5|TRBV7-2|few|.
TGTGCCAGCAGCTTAAGACTAGAGGCCCAGTACTTC
CASSLRLEAQYF
>TRBJ2-1|TRBV20-1|.|TRBD2
TGCAGTGCTAGGATCCTAGCGGGACGCAATGAGCAGTTCTTC
CSARILAGRNEQFF
>TRBJ1-1|TRBV25-1|few|.
TGTGCCAGCAGTGCTTCGGGGAGGGCGAACACTGAAGCTTTCTTT
CASSASGRANTEAFF
>TRBJ1-1|TRBV4-1|few|.
TGCGCCAGCAGCCAAGATCGGGGGAGAAACACTGAAGCTTTCTTT
CASSQDRGRNTEAFF
>TRBJ2-5|TRBV6-5|few|.
TGTGCCAGCAGTTACAGTGTGCGCCAAGAGACCCAGTACTTC
CASSYSVRQETQYF
>TRBJ2-1|TRBV11-2|few|.
TGTGCCAGCAGCAAAATCCCCCTCTACAATGAGCAGTTCTTC
CASSKIPLYNEQFF
>TRBJ2-7|TRBV6-6|few|.
TGTGCCAGCAGCCGCAGGGGCATCTACGAGCAGTACTTC
CASSRRGIYEQYF
>TRBJ1-5|TRBV10-3|many|.
TGTGCCATCAGAGACAGAAACGACCAGCCCCAGCATTTT
CAIRDRNDQPQHF
>TRBJ2-7|TRBV5-1|.|TRBD1
TGCGCCAGCAGCCCCCCACGGACAGGGGACGAGCAGTACTTC
CASSPPRTGDEQYF
>TRBJ2-7|TRBV6-5|.|TRBD2
TGTGCCAGCAGTTACTTTGCGGGGGGAAGGGTAACCTACGAGCAGTACTTC
CASSYFAGGRVTYEQYF
>TRBJ2-1|TRBV29-1|many|.
TGCAGCGCCCGAAGAAACAATGAGCAGTTCTTC
CSARRNNEQFF
>TRBJ2-2|TRBV7-8|few|TRBD1
TGTGCCAGCAGCATCCGGGACAGGGGTACCGGGGAGCTGTTTTTT
CASSIRDRGTGELFF
>TRBJ2-4|TRBV19|few|TRBD2
TGTGCCAGCGCATACCTAGCGGGAGGAGGAAGGGCCAAAAACATTCAGTACTTC
CASAYLAGGGRAKNIQYF
>TRBJ2-1|TRBV9|few|.
TGTGCCAGCAGCGTAGCTGGTCCAGGGATGAATGAGCAGTTCTTC
CASSVAGPGMNEQFF
>TRBJ2-2|TRBV5-1|many|TRBD2
TGCGCCAGCAGCCCCCGCTGGGGGGGCACCGGGGAGCTGTTTTTT
CASSPRWGGTGELFF
>TRBJ1-1|TRBV9|few|.
TGTGCCAGCAGCGTAGGATCAGTTATGAACACTGAAGCTTTCTTT
CASSVGSVMNTEAFF
>TRBJ2-3|TRBV6-4|.|.
TGTGCCAGCAGTGATAAGTCCGAAGATACGCAGTATTTT
CASSDKSEDTQYF
>TRBJ2-2|TRBV24-1|.|TRBD2
TGTGCCACCAGTGATTCTAATAGCGGGAGCACCGGGGAGCTGTTTTTT
CATSDSNSGSTGELFF
>TRBJ1-5|TRBV10-3|many|.
TGTGCCATCAGTGAAACGGGGGGCTATAGCAATCAGCCCCAGCATTTT
CAISETGGYSNQPQHF
>TRBJ2-3|TRBV6-2/TRBV6-3|once|TRBD2
TGTGCCAGCAGTTCTGGGACTAAGCATCCCAGCACAGATACGCAGTATTTT
CASSSGTKHPSTDTQYF
>TRBJ2-1|TRBV11-2|few|.
TGTGCCAGCAGCTTATTACAGGGCAATGAGCAGTTCTTC
CASSLLQGNEQFF
>TRBJ2-1|TRBV20-1|.|TRBD1
TGCAGTGCTAGCTGGGACAGAAGCCATGAGCAGTTCTTC
CSASWDRSHEQFF
>TRBJ2-2|TRBV9|few|.
TGTGCCAGCAGCGTAGATGGTGACACCGGGGAGCTGTTTTTT
CASSVDGDTGELFF
>TRBJ2-1|TRBV7-3|few|TRBD2
TGTGCCAGCAGCTTACAGCGACTAGCTTACAATGAGCAGTTCTTC
CASSLQRLAYNEQFF
>TRBJ2-1|TRBV6-1|few|.
TGTGCCAGCAGGGACTTTTTGAAGGGTGAGCAGTTCTTC
CASRDFLKGEQFF
>TRBJ2-1|TRBV9|.|.
TGTGCCAGCAGCGGATACAGGAGTCCGTACTACAATGAGCAGTTCTTC
CASSGYRSPYYNEQFF
>TRBJ2-7|TRBV4-1|few|TRBD1
TGCGCCAGCAGCCAACATACCTTGACAGGGATCTACGAGCAGTACTTC
CASSQHTLTGIYEQYF
>TRBJ2-5|TRBV5-1|few|TRBD2
TGCGCCAGCAGCTTGGCCCTAGCGGGAGGCCAAGAGACCCAGTACTTC
CASSLALAGGQETQYF
>TRBJ1-1|TRBV20-1|.|TRBD1
TGCAGTGTTCAGGACAGGGGCAACACTGAAGCTTTCTTT
CSVQDRGNTEAFF
>TRBJ2-7|TRBV9|few|TRBD2
TGTGCCAGCAGCGCCCTAGCGGGAGAAGACGAGCAGTACTTC
CASSALAGEDEQYF
>TRBJ2-3|TRBV20-1|.|.
TGCAGTGCTAGAGATATGGGCCAGGGAGTGGGTCAGGATACGCAGTATTTT
CSARDMGQGVGQDTQYF
>TRBJ2-7|TRBV7-9|.|.
TGTGCCAGCAGCTTAGCGCTAGCCCACGAGCAGTACTTC
CASSLALAHEQYF
>TRBJ1-2|TRBV6-1|.|.
TGTGCCAGCAGCCCCGGGGGCATCGGCTATGGCTACACCTTC
CASSPGGIGYGYTF